What follows are 10 T cell receptor beta chains derived from one specimen sequenced in a study of human T cells and chemical hapten exposure. Sample time point: patch test 3, about 24 weeks after DPC sensitization. Treatment of the sample: therapeutic diphenylcyclopropenone sensitization with weekly scalp DPC. TCRdb called the RACE reads again in MiXCR, with one record for every CDR3 protein. The sample yields about 90,000 distinct CDR3 sequences, approximately 11% seen once. The sequenced sample was whole blood, obtained in connection with sensitization to the hapten diphenylcyclopropenone (DPC). These receptors all come from a woman aged 25 to 45 with alopecia areata. Some clones in this sample may be carry-over from other donors' samples.

This clonotype was detected a few times. The chain has TRBV27 and TRBJ1-1; D gene unclear. V was pared by 4 bases and J by 2 bases, with 11 bases between. The CDR3 covers 14 residues. Germline V CDR1 and CDR2: MNHEY, SMNVEV (reference sequence). The CDR3: CASSSREANTEAFF. In nucleotides, the CDR3 is TGTGCCAGCAGTTCAAGGGAGGCTAACACTGAAGCTTTCTTT.

This chain links TRBV19 with TRBJ2-1; D call uncertain. The germline V and J ends were trimmed by 6 bases and 8 bases, with 14 bases remaining between them. CDR1 and CDR2 from the germline V gene are LNHDA and SQIVND (reference sequence). The length of the CDR3 is 13 residues. The CDR3 reads CASRLGTVDEQFF. CDR3 sequence (DNA): TGTGCCAGTAGGCTAGGAACTGTGGATGAGCAGTTCTTC.

The sample holds many counts of this clonotype. The rearrangement uses TRBV14 and TRBJ2-2; D gene ambiguous. The CDR3 length is 13 residues. The germline gives CDR1 SGHDN, CDR2 FVKESK. Deletions cut 7 bases from V and 4 bases from J, with 10 bases between. The CDR3 sequence is CASKGSGTGELFF. The CDR3 DNA reads TGTGCCAGCAAGGGTTCGGGCACCGGGGAGCTGTTTTTT.

The gene calls are TRBV7-8 and TRBJ1-4; D remains unclear. CDR1 is SGHVS, CDR2 FQNEAQ, per germline. The CDR3 consists of 11 residues. The V gene lost 1 base and the J gene lost 6 bases, with 0 bases spanning the gap. The chain's CDR3 is CASSLDEKLFF. The CDR3 nucleotides are TGTGCCAGCAGCTTAGATGAAAAACTGTTTTTT.

This clonotype was picked up a small number of times. The chain employs TRBV4-2 and TRBJ2-5, with 12 bases fitting TRBD2. J was trimmed by 8 bases and V by 0 bases; bases with no gene match: 10. The CDR3 length is 17 residues. From germline, CDR1 is LGHNA and CDR2 YNFKEQ. Here the CDR3 reads CASSQDYTSGGHRTQYF. In DNA, the CDR3 is TGTGCCAGCAGCCAAGACTACACTAGCGGGGGGCACAGAACCCAGTACTTC.

This clonotype turned up a few times. The chain recombines TRBV7-8 with TRBJ1-1; D perhaps matches TRBD1 (6 bases). CDR1 and CDR2 from the germline V gene are SGHVS and FQNEAQ. The CDR3 consists of 15 residues. The V end was cut by 4 bases, the J end by 2 bases, with 14 bases between. CDR3 nucleotide sequence: TGTGCCAGCAGCTCCTACAGGGCCGATAACACTGAAGCTTTCTTT. This sequence encodes CASSSYRADNTEAFF.

This clonotype has just a few counts. The chain has TRBV6-1 and TRBJ2-1; 8 bases are shared with TRBD2. The ends lost 11 bases at V and 0 bases at J; junction bases unmatched: 15. Germline V gives CDR1 MNHNS, CDR2 SASEGT. The CDR3 runs to 17 residues. CDR3 in amino acids: CALAGLAGPYSYNEQFF. CDR3 sequence (DNA): TGTGCCTTAGCTGGGCTAGCGGGCCCCTACTCCTACAATGAGCAGTTCTTC.

This chain's CDR3 is CASSGGQGANGYTF. The DNA for the CDR3 is TGTGCCAGCAGTGGAGGACAGGGGGCGAATGGCTACACCTTC. This rearrangement joins TRBV28 to TRBJ1-2, with 11 bases matching TRBD1. Per the germline V gene, CDR1 is MDHEN and CDR2 is SYDVKM. Trimming at V came to 5 bases and at J to 6 bases, leaving 5 bases not matched to a gene. CDR3 size: 14 residues.

This clonotype appeared many times. The rearrangement links TRBV7-9 to TRBJ2-5; D gene unclear. V lost 3 bases and J lost 4, with 9 bases in between. CDR1 is SEHNR and CDR2 is FQNEAQ in the germline V gene (reference sequence). This CDR3 has 13 residues. CDR3 sequence reads: CASSFLDLETQYF. The CDR3 nucleotides read TGTGCCAGCAGCTTCTTGGATCTAGAGACCCAGTACTTC.

This clonotype showed up many times. The chain employs TRBV18 and TRBJ2-1, with 7 bases lining up with TRBD2. Looked up from germline, CDR1 is KGHSH and CDR2 is LQKENI. The CDR3 extends over 13 amino acids. The junction had 1 base not matched to a gene; V was cut back by 5 bases and J by 3 bases. Here the CDR3 DNA reads TGTGCCAGCTCAAAGCGGGGCTACAATGAGCAGTTCTTC. Its protein is CASSKRGYNEQFF.